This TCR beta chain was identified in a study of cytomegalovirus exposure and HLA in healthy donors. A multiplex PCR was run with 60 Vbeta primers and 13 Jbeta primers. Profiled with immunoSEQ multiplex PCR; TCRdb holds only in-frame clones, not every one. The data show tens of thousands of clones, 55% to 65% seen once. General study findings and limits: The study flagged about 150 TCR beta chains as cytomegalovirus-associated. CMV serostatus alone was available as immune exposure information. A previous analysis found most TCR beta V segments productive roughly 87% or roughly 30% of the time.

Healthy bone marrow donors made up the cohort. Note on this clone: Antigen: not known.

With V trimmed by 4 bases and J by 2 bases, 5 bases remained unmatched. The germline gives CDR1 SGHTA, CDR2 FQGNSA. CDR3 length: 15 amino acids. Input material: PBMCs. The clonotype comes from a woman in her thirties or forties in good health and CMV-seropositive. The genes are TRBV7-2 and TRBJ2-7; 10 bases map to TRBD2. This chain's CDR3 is CASSSTGTSAYEQYF. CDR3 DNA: TGTGCCAGCAGCTCGACCGGGACTAGCGCCTACGAGCAGTACTTC.